The present TCR beta chain was sequenced within a study of cytomegalovirus exposure and HLA in healthy donors. Whole-study context: As an earlier analysis found, 150 million to 200 million T cells yielded 100 million to 130 million unique TCR beta sequences. HLA-typed donors were the source of 82 million or so unique TCRs, which an early data release held. Whole-study findings and limits: Being indistinguishable, some V segments were excluded, TRBV6-2 and TRBV6-3 among them.

The PCR made use of 60 Vbeta and 13 Jbeta primers. Some clones are missing from TCRdb's copy, which holds only in-frame ones; the method was immunoSEQ multiplex PCR. Of fewer than 120,000 clones in the sample, around 86% were seen once. Trimming at V came to 0 bases and at J to 2 bases, leaving 5 bases not matched to a gene. The germline V gene has CDR1 SGHRS and CDR2 YFSETQ. The CDR3 has 15 residues. As concerns this clone: What it recognizes is unknown.

The origin of this receptor is a man in his forties or fifties in good health and CMV-seronegative. The chain is built from TRBV5-1 and TRBJ2-7, with 7 bases matching TRBD1. The sample was PBMCs. The CDR3, as DNA: TGCGCCAGCAGCTTGGCTCCGGGACAGACCTACGAGCAGTACTTC. This gives the protein CASSLAPGQTYEQYF.